This passage covers 12 T cell receptor beta chains from one sample sequenced in a study of graft-versus-host responses after intestinal transplantation. Sequencing used immunoSEQ multiplex PCR; TCRdb keeps in-frame clones, though not all of them. The sample yields roughly 5,000 clones, approximately 70% seen once. The specimen comprised PBMCs, sampled 300 to 340 days after intestinal transplant. These receptors came from a human patient who received an intestinal transplant, so some T cells may come from the graft donor.

The sample holds one count of this clone. The rearrangement uses TRBV27 and TRBJ1-2, with 7 nucleotides matching TRBD1. CDR3 size: 15 residues. The germline CDR1 and CDR2 sequences are MNHEY and SMNVEV (reference sequence). The V segment lost 1 base and the J segment 0 bases; nucleotides outside the gene matches: 2. CDR3 coding DNA: TGTGCCAGCAGTTTATTTGGGACAGCTAACTATGGCTACACCTTC. It yields the protein CASSLFGTANYGYTF.

A few counts support this clone. The V and J genes are TRBV19 and TRBJ1-2; D unclear. The germline gives CDR1 LNHDA, CDR2 SQIVND (reference sequence). This CDR3 has 13 residues. V was cut by 2 bases and J by 0 bases, with 4 bases left in between. In DNA form, the CDR3 reads TGTGCCAGTAGTATACTTACTAACTATGGCTACACCTTC. Its translation is CASSILTNYGYTF.

This chain connects TRBV25-1 to TRBJ2-7; D may be TRBD2 (7 bases). The germline CDR1 and CDR2 sequences are MGHDK and SYGVNS. V lost 1 base and J 3 bases, leaving 19 bases between the germline ends. This CDR3 region has 17 residues. The DNA of the CDR3 is TGTGCCAGCAGTGAATCTTCCGGGGAGGGGGACTACTACGAGCAGTACTTC. Translated, it gives CASSESSGEGDYYEQYF.

This clone was counted between two and nine times. The V and J genes are TRBV7-4 and TRBJ1-3; a possible D gene is TRBD1 (5 bases). The CDR3 is made up of 14 amino acids. V was cut by 4 bases and J by 4 bases, with 11 bases left in between. Germline CDR1 SGHVT, CDR2 SQSDAQ. CDR3 residues: CASSSWGTGNTIYF. The CDR3 DNA follows: TGTGCCAGCAGCTCCTGGGGCACGGGAAACACCATATATTTT.

The CDR3 nucleotides are TGTGCCAGCGGTAGCGGGGGGTCTTTATATGAGCAGTTCTTC. This translates into CASGSGGSLYEQFF. This chain uses TRBV27 with TRBJ2-1, with TRBD2 identical over 10 bases. V dropped 8 bases and J dropped 8; count of bases not matched to a gene: 9. The CDR3 runs 14 residues. Germline V gene lookup returns CDR1 MNHEY and CDR2 SMNVEV (reference sequence).

V is TRBV5-6 and J is TRBJ2-5; unclear D gene. Trimming pared 0 bases from V and 2 bases from J, leaving 5 bases between. The CDR3 length is 13 residues. Germline-derived CDR1 and CDR2 are SGHDT and YYEEEE. This CDR3 reads CASSLVSQETQYF. The CDR3 DNA follows: TGTGCCAGCAGCTTGGTGAGTCAAGAGACCCAGTACTTC.

The chain links TRBV4-1 to TRBJ1-1; tentative D call: TRBD1 (6 bases). Trimming left V 0 bases short and J 2 bases short, with 13 bases between. The CDR3 runs to 16 residues. CDR1 MGHRA and CDR2 YSYEKL come from the germline V gene. This CDR3 reads CASSQDSSQGNTEAFF. The CDR3 nucleotides are TGCGCCAGCAGCCAAGATTCCTCACAGGGAAACACTGAAGCTTTCTTT.

This clone is categorized as large (0.1 to 1%). The V gene is TRBV4-3, the J gene TRBJ1-4, with D tentatively TRBD1 (5 bases). Per the germline V gene, CDR1 is LGHNA and CDR2 is YSLEER. The CDR3 runs 16 residues. V was pared by 1 base and J by 2 bases, with 11 bases between. As DNA, the CDR3 is TGCGCCAGCAGCCAAGCCGGGGGGTTCACTAATGAAAAACTGTTTTTT. Its translation: CASSQAGGFTNEKLFF.

This chain joins TRBV7-2 and TRBJ2-1; 7 nucleotides match TRBD1. Per germline, CDR1 SGHTA and CDR2 FQGNSA. The CDR3 consists of 16 residues. The junction had 3 bases not matched to a gene; V was cut back by 0 bases and J by 1 base. As DNA, the CDR3 is TGTGCCAGCAGCTTAGCTGGGACAGCTTCCTACAATGAGCAGTTCTTC. Translated: CASSLAGTASYNEQFF.

This chain joins TRBV7-2 and TRBJ1-5; D perhaps matches TRBD1 (5 bases). The CDR3 runs 15 residues. Germline CDR1 SGHTA, CDR2 FQGNSA. Trimming pared 1 base from V and 0 bases from J, leaving 7 bases between. CDR3 loop: CASSLGGGSNQPQHF. In DNA form, the CDR3 reads TGTGCCAGCAGCTTAGGGGGGGGTAGCAATCAGCCCCAGCATTTT.

The chain links TRBV7-9 to TRBJ2-1, with 7 positions matching TRBD1. CDR1 and CDR2 from the germline V gene are SEHNR and FQNEAQ (reference sequence). V shed 5 bases, J shed 5 bases, and the junction held 6 bases outside the gene matches. CDR3 length: 14 amino acids. The chain's CDR3 is CASSRQGSHNEQFF. CDR3 nucleotides: TGTGCCAGCAGCCGACAGGGTAGCCACAATGAGCAGTTCTTC.

This chain connects TRBV9 to TRBJ1-1, with 7 bases aligning to TRBD1. Germline CDR1 SGDLS, CDR2 YYNGEE. The V and J ends lost 0 bases and 1 base, in that order; junction bases with no gene match: 9. The CDR3 contains 17 residues. The CDR3: CASSVGEGGLWNTEAFF. CDR3 in DNA: TGTGCCAGCAGCGTAGGTGAAGGGGGCTTGTGGAACACTGAAGCTTTCTTT. Based on the CDR3 plus reference TRBV9 and TRBJ1-1, the full variable domain is DSGVTQTPKHLITATGQRVTLRCSPRSGDLSVYWYQQSLDQGLQFLIQYYNGEERAKGNILERFSAQQFPDLHSELNLSSLELGDSALYFCASSVGEGGLWNTEAFFGQGTRLTVV.